The 24 T cell receptor beta chains below come from one sample, sequenced in a study of regulatory T cells in long-lasting Graves disease. Time point of the sample: newly diagnosed GD, antithyroid drugs for less than 3 months. RNA from PBMCs was the source of the TCR library. Building of the TCR beta libraries involved iRepertoire HTBI primers and Arm-PCR of CDR3 regions. TCRdb redid the calling of the multiplex PCR reads with MiXCR, one entry per CDR3 protein. Among 300,000 to 400,000 distinct CDR3 sequences listed, approximately 15% were seen once. This same sample was also part of a study on T cells in Graves' hyperthyroidism and ophthalmopathy.

The sequences come from peripheral blood mononuclear cells (PBMCs), collected at new diagnosis, from a patient treated with antithyroid drugs. These receptor sequences come from a man aged 35 to 55 with Graves disease.

This chain links TRBV29-1 with TRBJ2-3, with D unresolved. The CDR3 sequence is 10 residues long. Trimming took 7 bases from V and 8 from J, leaving 10 bases between them. Germline-derived CDR1 and CDR2 are SQVTM and ANQGSEA. CDR3 DNA sequence: TGCAGCGCAGGAGAACTTACGCAGTATTTT. This sequence encodes CSAGELTQYF.

This clonotype has at least ten counts. The V call is TRBV28, the J call TRBJ1-3, with D tentatively TRBD1 (6 bases). Trimming stripped 6 bases from V and 1 base from J, with 16 bases between. CDR1 is MDHEN, CDR2 SYDVKM, per germline. The CDR3 totals 16 residues. CDR3 sequence (DNA): TGTGCCAGCAGCCGCTTCGGGACATCTTCTGGAAACACCATATATTTT. Its translation is CASSRFGTSSGNTIYF.

This clonotype was picked up a small number of times. V and J are TRBV4-1 and TRBJ1-5; 8 bases map to TRBD1. Germline CDR1 reads MGHRA; CDR2 reads YSYEKL. The CDR3 loop spans 19 amino acids. The V and J ends lost 0 bases and 2 bases, in that order; junction bases with no gene match: 12. Written as DNA, the CDR3 is TGCGCCAGCAGCCAAGATTGGGCAGGGGGCATGGTGGGCAATCAGCCCCAGCATTTT. Its translation: CASSQDWAGGMVGNQPQHF.

This clonotype was counted at least ten times. The chain combines TRBV27 with TRBJ2-3, with 7 bases aligning to TRBD1. The junction had 8 bases not matched to a gene; V was cut back by 7 bases and J by 7 bases. CDR3 size: 13 residues. Germline V CDR1 and CDR2: MNHEY, SMNVEV (reference sequence). The CDR3 loop reads CASTTRQGHTQYF. CDR3 in DNA: TGTGCCAGCACCACACGACAGGGACATACGCAGTATTTT.

This clonotype was observed many times. V is TRBV7-2 and J is TRBJ1-1; D gene ambiguous. Germline CDR1 reads SGHTA; CDR2 reads FQGNSA. This CDR3 is built from 14 residues. V shed 1 base and J shed 1 base, with 7 bases lying between them. CDR3 protein: CASSLVGWNTEAFF. The CDR3 DNA sequence: TGTGCCAGCAGCTTAGTGGGTTGGAACACTGAAGCTTTCTTT.

This clonotype was seen ten or more times. V usage is TRBV28 and J usage is TRBJ1-1, with D possibly TRBD1 on 6 matching bases. The CDR3 has 16 amino acids. Germline assignment: CDR1 MDHEN and CDR2 SYDVKM. V shed 5 bases and J shed 3 bases, with 19 bases lying between them. CDR3 nucleotide sequence: TGTGCCAGCAGTCCCCCGGGGGGGGCCTCGCACACTGAAGCTTTCTTT. This codes for CASSPPGGASHTEAFF.

Here the CDR3 DNA reads TGCAGTGCTAGAGAGGAACCTAGCGGGGGGTACCAAGAGACCCAGTACTTC. Protein product: CSAREEPSGGYQETQYF. The chain recombines TRBV20-1 with TRBJ2-5; 11 bases fit TRBD2. CDR3 length: 17 amino acids. The germline V gene has CDR1 DFQATT and CDR2 SNEGSKA (reference sequence). V lost 0 bases to trimming and J lost 0 bases; unmatched junction nucleotides: 6.

This clonotype came up many times. The J gene is TRBJ2-1, the V gene TRBV19; D unclear. CDR3 length: 16 amino acids. Trimming took 5 bases from V and 0 from J, leaving 14 bases between them. The germline V gene has CDR1 LNHDA and CDR2 SQIVND (reference sequence). The CDR3 sequence is CASSELGRSSYNEQFF. DNA for the CDR3: TGTGCCAGTAGTGAGCTAGGGCGAAGCTCCTACAATGAGCAGTTCTTC.

The table lists this clonotype with a count of one. A far more abundant clone sits one base away, making this likely a read error. This chain connects TRBV5-5 to TRBJ2-5; the match to TRBD1 covers 7 bases. The CDR3 covers 13 residues. CDR1 is SGHKS, CDR2 YYEKEE, per germline (reference sequence). CDR3 loop: CASSPSGHLDRHF. In DNA, the CDR3 is TGTGCCAGCAGCCCCAGCGGACACCTGGACAGGCACTTC.

This clonotype was found many times. The chain carries TRBV11-3 and TRBJ2-3; TRBD2 might be the D (5 bases). The CDR3 has 16 residues. V was cut by 4 bases and J by 3 bases, with 17 bases left in between. From germline, CDR1 is SGHNT and CDR2 YENEEA. CDR3 DNA: TGTGCCAGCAGCTCCCAGGAGCGGCTAGTAACAGATACGCAGTATTTT. Translation: CASSSQERLVTDTQYF.

In its sample, this clonotype was seen many times. The chain is built from TRBV20-1 and TRBJ2-3, with D unclear. This CDR3 has 13 amino acids. Germline lookup yields CDR1 DFQATT and CDR2 SNEGSKA (reference sequence). V dropped 3 bases and J dropped 0 bases, with 7 bases sitting between them. CDR3 DNA sequence: TGCAGTGCTAGTTTAGGGAGCACAGATACGCAGTATTTT. The encoded protein is CSASLGSTDTQYF.

This clonotype was counted at least ten times. This rearrangement joins TRBV2 to TRBJ2-3, with TRBD2 matching over 10 bases. The V and J ends lost 11 bases and 4 bases, in that order; junction bases with no gene match: 6. The CDR3 length is 13 residues. CDR1 is SNHLY and CDR2 is FYNNEI in the germline V gene. CDR3 protein: CACTSGVADTQYF. CDR3 coding DNA: TGTGCCTGCACTAGCGGGGTCGCAGATACGCAGTATTTT. The full variable domain, in which reference TRBV2 and TRBJ2-3 provide the parts outside the CDR3, is EPEVTQTPSHQVTQMGQEVILRCVPISNHLYFYWYRQILGQKVEFLVSFYNNEISEKSEIFDDQFSVERPDGSNFTLKIRSTKLEDSAMYFCACTSGVADTQYFGPGTRLTVL.

This clonotype occurred a few times. The chain employs TRBV27 and TRBJ2-6; possible D gene TRBD1, 6 bases. This CDR3 contains 15 residues. V gave up 5 bases and J gave up 0 bases, with 8 bases separating them. The V gene's germline CDR1 is MNHEY and CDR2 SMNVEV (reference sequence). The CDR3 sequence is CASSTGTSGANVLTF. The CDR3 coding sequence is TGTGCCAGCAGTACAGGGACCTCTGGGGCCAACGTCCTGACTTTC.

This clonotype was seen ten or more times. The gene calls are TRBV19 and TRBJ2-3; tentatively, D is TRBD1 or TRBD2 (5 bases each). This CDR3 has 16 residues. The ends were cut back, 8 bases at V and 1 base at J, with 19 bases in the middle. Germline loops: CDR1 LNHDA, CDR2 SQIVND (reference sequence). Here the CDR3 reads CASLYSVGGGTDTQYF. CDR3 coding DNA: TGTGCCAGTCTGTATTCGGTTGGGGGTGGCACAGATACGCAGTATTTT. Drawing the rest from reference TRBV19 and TRBJ2-3, the complete variable domain is DGGITQSPKYLFRKEGQNVTLSCEQNLNHDAMYWYRQDPGQGLRLIYYSQIVNDFQKGDIAEGYSVSREKKESFPLTVTSAQKNPTAFYLCASLYSVGGGTDTQYFGPGTRLTVL.

The chain joins TRBV12-3 or TRBV12-4 to TRBJ2-1; no definite D call. The CDR3 spans 14 residues. Trimming removed 7 bases from V and 6 bases from J, with 16 bases in between. The chain's CDR3 is CASTPPPWGNEQFF. The CDR3 DNA reads as TGTGCCAGCACCCCCCCCCCGTGGGGCAATGAGCAGTTCTTC.

This clonotype has more than one count but fewer than ten. The CDR3 nucleotides are TGCAGTGCTAGTGCCGGACAGATTCTACAAGAGACCCAGTACTTC. As protein: CSASAGQILQETQYF. V and J are TRBV20-1 and TRBJ2-5; TRBD1 might be the D (6 bases). With 3 bases removed from V and 2 bases from J, the gap between germline ends came to 16 bases. There are 15 residues in the CDR3. Germline-derived CDR1 and CDR2 are DFQATT and SNEGSKA (reference sequence).

This clonotype was seen many times. This rearrangement joins TRBV20-1 to TRBJ2-7; unclear D gene. This CDR3 is 12 amino acids long. V was cut by 5 bases and J by 3 bases, with 11 bases left in between. Per germline, CDR1 DFQATT and CDR2 SNEGSKA (reference sequence). The CDR3 region is CSALDQDYEQYF. The CDR3 DNA follows: TGCAGTGCTTTAGACCAGGACTACGAGCAGTACTTC.

This clonotype has ten or more counts. The V gene is TRBV28, the J gene TRBJ1-1; no firm D call. Trimming removed 5 bases from V and 3 bases from J, with 10 bases in between. The CDR3 is made up of 13 amino acids. Germline V lookup: CDR1 MDHEN, CDR2 SYDVKM. CDR3 DNA sequence: TGTGCCAGCAGTAACACCCCTGACACTGAAGCTTTCTTT. Protein: CASSNTPDTEAFF.

In this sample, this clonotype turned up many times. This rearrangement joins TRBV30 to TRBJ2-3; no reliable D call. This CDR3 has 12 residues. In germline, CDR1 is GTSNPN, CDR2 SVGIG (reference sequence). Trimming took off 6 bases at V and 2 bases at J, with 9 bases between the two ends. CDR3 DNA sequence: TGTGCCTGCCCCACCCTCACAGATACGCAGTATTTT. This codes for CACPTLTDTQYF.

The sample holds many counts of this clonotype. The rearrangement joins TRBV7-2 to TRBJ1-6; a possible D gene is TRBD1 (6 bases). Trimming took off 6 bases at V and 10 bases at J, with 16 bases between the two ends. The germline CDR1 and CDR2 sequences are SGHTA and FQGNSA. This CDR3 region has 14 residues. CDR3 region: CASSFWGGESPLHF. DNA for the CDR3: TGTGCCAGCAGTTTCTGGGGGGGCGAGTCACCCCTCCACTTT.

A note on this clonotype: A read error may be the cause here, since a much bigger clone is one base away. The chain is built from TRBV7-8 and TRBJ2-7; a possible D gene is TRBD1 (6 bases). Germline V gene lookup returns CDR1 SGHVS and CDR2 FQNEAQ. V was cut by 8 bases and J by 6 bases, with 20 bases left in between. This CDR3 has 14 residues. CDR3 region: CASGSLGALPEQYF. The CDR3 DNA follows: TGTGCCAGCGGCAGTCTGGGGGCCCTTCCCGAGCAGTACTTC.

This clonotype has at least ten counts. The chain links TRBV7-2 to TRBJ2-7, with a weak D call TRBD1 (6 bases). The CDR3 sequence is 12 residues long. V dropped 6 bases and J dropped 4 bases, with 10 bases sitting between them. CDR1 SGHTA and CDR2 FQGNSA come from the germline V gene. CDR3 sequence reads: CASSSQGYEQYF. CDR3 bases: TGTGCCAGCAGTTCACAGGGTTACGAGCAGTACTTC.

Details on this clonotype: The junction departs from the called germline gene at one end, perhaps through a read error. The chain joins TRBV5-1 to TRBJ2-4, with 13 positions matching TRBD2. This CDR3 comprises 17 residues. From germline, CDR1 is SGHRS and CDR2 YFSETQ. The CDR3 region is CASTRLAGGMAKNIQYF. CDR3 in DNA: TGTGCCAGCACCCGACTAGCGGGGGGTATGGCCAAAAACATTCAGTACTTC.

The rearrangement links TRBV12-3 or TRBV12-4 to TRBJ1-2; D is undetermined. This CDR3 is built from 13 residues. Between the trimmed V and J ends, which lost 5 bases and 7 bases, there was a span of 14 bases. This CDR3 is CASSDQRAPGYTF. CDR3 nucleotides: TGTGCCAGCAGTGATCAACGGGCGCCTGGCTACACCTTC.